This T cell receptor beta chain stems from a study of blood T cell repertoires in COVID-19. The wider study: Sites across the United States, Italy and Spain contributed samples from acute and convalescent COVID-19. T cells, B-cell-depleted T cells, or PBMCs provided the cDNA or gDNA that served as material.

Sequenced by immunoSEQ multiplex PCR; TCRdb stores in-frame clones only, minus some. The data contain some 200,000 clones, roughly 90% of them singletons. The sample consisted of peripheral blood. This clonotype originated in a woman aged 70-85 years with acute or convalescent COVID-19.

The CDR3 loop is CASSTPGTGVREQYF. CDR3 sequence (DNA): TGTGCCAGCAGCACCCCCGGGACAGGGGTTCGGGAGCAGTACTTC. This rearrangement joins TRBV9 to TRBJ2-7; 10 nucleotides match TRBD1. Losses at the gene ends were 4 bases for V and 7 bases for J; bases not matched to a gene: 11. There are 15 residues in the CDR3. The V gene's germline CDR1 is SGDLS and CDR2 YYNGEE.